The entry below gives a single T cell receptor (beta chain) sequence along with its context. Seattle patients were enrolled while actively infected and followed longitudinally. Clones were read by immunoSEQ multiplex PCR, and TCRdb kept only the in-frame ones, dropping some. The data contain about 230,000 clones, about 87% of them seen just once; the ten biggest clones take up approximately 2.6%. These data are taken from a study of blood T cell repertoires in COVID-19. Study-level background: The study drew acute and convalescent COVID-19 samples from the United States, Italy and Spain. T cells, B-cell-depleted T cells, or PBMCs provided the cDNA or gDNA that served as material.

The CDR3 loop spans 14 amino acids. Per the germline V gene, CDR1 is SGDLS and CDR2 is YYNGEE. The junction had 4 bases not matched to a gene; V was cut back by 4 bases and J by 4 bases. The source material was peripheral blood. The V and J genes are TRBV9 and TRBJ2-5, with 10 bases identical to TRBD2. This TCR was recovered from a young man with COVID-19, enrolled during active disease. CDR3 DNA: TGTGCCAGCAGCCCGCGACTAGCGGGAGAGACCCAGTACTTC. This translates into CASSPRLAGETQYF. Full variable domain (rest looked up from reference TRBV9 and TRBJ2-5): DSGVTQTPKHLITATGQRVTLRCSPRSGDLSVYWYQQSLDQGLQFLIQYYNGEERAKGNILERFSAQQFPDLHSELNLSSLELGDSALYFCASSPRLAGETQYFGPGTRLLVL.